The clone carrying this T cell receptor (beta chain) came up a few times. Its antigen is not identified. This sample is part of a study of glioma-infiltrating T cells. Study-wide findings and caveats: Tissue and blood shared very few CDR3 sequences. Gliomas, especially low-grade, showed above-expected tissue-blood divergence; non-neoplastic patients showed below.

Amplification of TCR alpha and beta CDR3 regions from RNA used iRepertoire nested multiplex PCR. For one-step reverse transcription and amplification, about 85-400 ng of tissue mRNA or PBMC total RNA was used. TCRdb reanalysed the multiplex PCR reads using MiXCR and keeps one entry per CDR3 protein. This table has under 150,000 distinct CDR3 sequences, 24% appearing once. Germline V lookup: CDR1 MNHEY, CDR2 SVGAGI. V lost 6 bases, J lost 7 bases, and 7 bases lay in between. CDR3 length equals 12 residues. Sequenced sample: glioma tissue, nonneoplastic brain tissue, or PBMCs (not recorded which). The chain carries TRBV6-5 and TRBJ1-6; no definite D call. This clonotype was obtained from a human donor with low-grade glioma or glioblastoma, undergoing nonglioma brain surgery, or in good health (not recorded which). The CDR3 spells CASSPMNSPLHF. In nucleotides, the CDR3 is TGTGCCAGCAGCCCAATGAATTCACCCCTCCACTTT.